The next 13 T cell receptor beta chains were all read from a single sample in a study of PD-1 blockade in classical Hodgkin lymphoma. Repertoires were generated with immunoSEQ multiplex PCR, while TCRdb's copy carries only in-frame clones and drops some. The table records about 97,000 clones, roughly 84% of them present only once. Each of the patients experienced relapse following autologous stem cell transplantation, and their brentuximab vedotin exposure differed. The input for sequencing was peripheral blood mononuclear cells (PBMCs), taken at baseline. The source of these receptors is a human donor with classical Hodgkin lymphoma.

The J gene is TRBJ1-1, the V gene TRBV2; D is unclear. This CDR3 has 12 residues. Trimming removed 6 bases from V and 3 bases from J, with 8 bases in between. CDR1 and CDR2 from the germline V gene are SNHLY and FYNNEI. Here the CDR3 DNA reads TGTGCCAGCAGGGGAGACTACACTGAAGCTTTCTTT. This codes for CASRGDYTEAFF.

The chain has TRBV7-2 and TRBJ1-2; D is unclear. Looked up from germline, CDR1 is SGHTA and CDR2 is FQGNSA. This CDR3 comprises 13 residues. The germline V and J ends were trimmed by 1 base and 7 bases, with 10 bases remaining between them. The CDR3 sequence is CASSLDTGSGYTF. CDR3 in DNA: TGTGCCAGCAGCTTAGACACGGGTTCTGGCTACACCTTC.

The genes are TRBV15 and TRBJ2-3; D gene ambiguous. This CDR3 is built from 12 residues. Per germline, CDR1 LNHNV and CDR2 YYDKDF (reference sequence). V shed 5 bases and J shed 2 bases, with 5 bases lying between them. This CDR3 is CATSGITDTQYF. For the CDR3, the DNA is TGTGCCACCAGCGGAATCACAGATACGCAGTATTTT.

The rearrangement uses TRBV11-2 and TRBJ1-2, with a tentative D call TRBD1 (5 bases). This CDR3 is built from 15 residues. CDR1 SGHAT and CDR2 FQNNGV come from the germline V gene. Trimming pared 4 bases from V and 6 bases from J, leaving 18 bases between. The CDR3 sequence is CASSSGLGGIDGYTF. In DNA form, the CDR3 reads TGTGCCAGCAGCTCCGGACTCGGGGGTATCGATGGCTACACCTTC.

J is TRBJ2-2 and V is TRBV15; TRBD2 matches at 11 bases. The germline CDR1 and CDR2 sequences are LNHNV and YYDKDF (reference sequence). The trim removed 0 bases at V and 7 bases at J, leaving 7 bases unmatched. This CDR3 comprises 17 residues. As DNA, the CDR3 is TGTGCCACCAGCAGAGATGATAGCGGGAGGGCCGGCGGGGAGCTGTTTTTT. It is translated as CATSRDDSGRAGGELFF. Looking up the rest from reference TRBV15 and TRBJ2-2 gives the full variable domain: DAMVIQNPRYQVTQFGKPVTLSCSQTLNHNVMYWYQQKSSQAPKLLFHYYDKDFNNEADTPDNFQSRRPNTSFCFLDIRSPGLGDTAMYLCATSRDDSGRAGGELFFGEGSRLTVL.

In this sample, this clone turned up a few times. V usage is TRBV19 and J usage is TRBJ2-7; D unresolved. Germline V lookup: CDR1 LNHDA, CDR2 SQIVND (reference sequence). Trimming left V 0 bases short and J 9 bases short, with 12 bases between. This CDR3 is built from 13 residues. The CDR3 sequence: CASSIDRSGMQYF. In DNA, the CDR3 is TGTGCCAGTAGTATAGATAGGTCGGGCATGCAGTACTTC.

The V gene is TRBV2, the J gene TRBJ2-5; 10 nucleotides match TRBD2. Per the germline V gene, CDR1 is SNHLY and CDR2 is FYNNEI. With 4 bases clipped from V and 4 bases from J, the junction kept 0 bases outside the gene matches. The CDR3 runs 13 residues. The CDR3: CASSGLAGETQYF. The DNA for the CDR3 is TGTGCCAGCAGTGGACTAGCGGGAGAGACCCAGTACTTC.

This clone came up a few times. V and J are TRBV6-1 and TRBJ2-2; D uncertain. The length of the CDR3 is 14 residues. The ends were cut back, 6 bases at V and 1 base at J, with 9 bases in the middle. Germline V gives CDR1 MNHNS, CDR2 SASEGT. CDR3 sequence: CASSLMGNTGELFF. The CDR3 DNA follows: TGTGCCAGCAGCCTAATGGGGAACACCGGGGAGCTGTTTTTT.

This clone was detected only once. This chain links TRBV14 with TRBJ2-1, with 9 bases that match TRBD1. CDR1 is SGHDN, CDR2 FVKESK, per germline. V lost 2 bases and J lost 3; bases outside the gene matches: 8. CDR3 length equals 17 residues. DNA of the CDR3: TGTGCCAGCAGCCAACCCTCCGGGACAGGGCTCTACAATGAGCAGTTCTTC. Protein product: CASSQPSGTGLYNEQFF.

About this clone: This CDR3 is also generated by other DNA sequences in the sample. The CDR3 loop reads CAISEGGSSYNEQFF. The DNA of the CDR3 is TGTGCCATCAGTGAGGGGGGGAGCTCCTACAATGAGCAGTTCTTC. The gene calls are TRBV10-3 and TRBJ2-1; D might be TRBD2 (6 bases). This CDR3 region has 15 residues. Germline CDR1 is ENHRY and CDR2 is SYGVKD. Trimming stripped 2 bases from V and 0 bases from J, with 8 bases between.

The chain is built from TRBV7-6 and TRBJ2-1; perhaps TRBD2 as D (5 bases). Germline lookup yields CDR1 SGHVS and CDR2 FNYEAQ. CDR3 size: 15 residues. The V end lost 0 bases, the J end lost 0 bases, and 6 bases lay between the germline ends. Written as DNA, the CDR3 is TGTGCCAGCAGCTTAGCTGGGAGCTCCTACAATGAGCAGTTCTTC. Encoded protein: CASSLAGSSYNEQFF.

The rearrangement uses TRBV5-1 and TRBJ1-1, with TRBD1 as a possible D gene (5 bases). This CDR3 has 16 residues. V lost 6 bases and J 2 bases, leaving 20 bases between the germline ends. Germline CDR1 reads SGHRS; CDR2 reads YFSETQ. The CDR3 loop is CASTKEPGRVNTEAFF. The DNA of the CDR3 is TGCGCCAGCACAAAAGAACCGGGACGGGTTAACACTGAAGCTTTCTTT.

V usage is TRBV11-3 and J usage is TRBJ2-7; tentative D call: TRBD1 (5 bases). Trimming took off 1 base at V and 5 bases at J, with 15 bases between the two ends. CDR3 length equals 15 residues. CDR1 and CDR2 (germline): SGHNT, YENEEA. The CDR3 loop is CASSLGAGPSDEQYF. The CDR3 region has the DNA TGTGCCAGCAGCTTAGGGGCAGGGCCTTCGGACGAGCAGTACTTC.